What follows is one T cell receptor beta chain and its context. Its antigen is as yet unknown. The primer mix had 60 Vbeta and 13 Jbeta primers. Libraries were prepared by immunoSEQ multiplex PCR; TCRdb keeps only in-frame clonotypes and omits some of them. The profile covers just under 95,000 clones, with more than 65% appearing a single time and about 9.4% taken by the ten largest. The record originates from a study of cytomegalovirus exposure and HLA in healthy donors. Across the whole study: Sequencing of around 200 million T cells in an earlier analysis found under 120 million unique TCR beta sequences. Findings and limits, study-wide: Several top significant clusters appeared, in a later analysis, to be linked to common viral pathogens. Available immune exposure information was restricted to CMV serostatus only.

Sample: PBMCs. The sequence came from a human donor in good health.

The CDR3 loop is CASSSRQLNEKLFF. The CDR3 nucleotides are TGTGCCAGCAGCTCAAGACAGCTAAATGAAAAACTGTTTTTT. V and J are TRBV7-9 and TRBJ1-4; weak D call: TRBD1 (5 bases). Deletions cut 4 bases from V and 5 bases from J, with 11 bases between. The CDR3 totals 14 residues. In germline, CDR1 is SEHNR, CDR2 FQNEAQ (reference sequence).